This T cell receptor beta chain came from a study of T cell responses to AZD1222 COVID-19 vaccine. For the study at large: Pooling of second doses given at about 4 or about 12 weeks was done.

Using immunoSEQ multiplex PCR, the repertoire was profiled, and TCRdb retains in-frame clones only, with some absent. The sample shows some 100,000 clones, around 90% of them seen only once. V shed 0 bases and J shed 0 bases, with 6 bases lying between them. Germline V CDR1 and CDR2: SGHRS, YFSETQ. This CDR3 region has 14 residues. This rearrangement joins TRBV5-1 to TRBJ1-2; D perhaps matches TRBD1 (6 bases). This specimen consisted of peripheral blood, obtained on day 0 of AZD1222 vaccination. This sequence was found in an adult in good health. DNA of the CDR3: TGCGCCAGCAGCTTGGGGACAGCTAACTATGGCTACACCTTC. Amino acids: CASSLGTANYGYTF.